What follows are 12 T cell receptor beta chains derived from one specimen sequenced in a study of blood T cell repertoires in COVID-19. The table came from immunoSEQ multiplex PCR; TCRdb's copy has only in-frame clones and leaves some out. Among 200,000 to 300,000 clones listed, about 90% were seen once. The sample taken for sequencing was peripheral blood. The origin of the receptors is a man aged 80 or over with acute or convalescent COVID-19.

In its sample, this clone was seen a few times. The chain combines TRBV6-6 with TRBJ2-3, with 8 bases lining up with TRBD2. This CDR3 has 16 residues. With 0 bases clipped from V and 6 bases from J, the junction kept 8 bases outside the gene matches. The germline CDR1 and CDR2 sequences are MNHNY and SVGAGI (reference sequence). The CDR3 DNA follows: TGTGCCAGCAGTTACTCTACCAGCGGGAGCGGGGATACGCAGTATTTT. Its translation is CASSYSTSGSGDTQYF.

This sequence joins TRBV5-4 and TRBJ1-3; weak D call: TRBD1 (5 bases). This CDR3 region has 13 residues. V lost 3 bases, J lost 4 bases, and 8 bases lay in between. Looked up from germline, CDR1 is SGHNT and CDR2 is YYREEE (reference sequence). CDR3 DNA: TGTGCCAGCAGCTCCCCAGGGGGAAACACCATATATTTT. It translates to CASSSPGGNTIYF. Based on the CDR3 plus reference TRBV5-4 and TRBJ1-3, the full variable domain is ETGVTQSPTHLIKTRGQQVTLRCSSQSGHNTVSWYQQALGQGPQFIFQYYREEENGRGNFPPRFSGLQFPNYSSELNVNALELDDSALYLCASSSPGGNTIYFGEGSWLTVV.

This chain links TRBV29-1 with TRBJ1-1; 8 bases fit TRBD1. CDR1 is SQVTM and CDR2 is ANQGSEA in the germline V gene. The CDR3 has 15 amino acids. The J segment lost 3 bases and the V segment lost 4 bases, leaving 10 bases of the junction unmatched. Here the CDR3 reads CSVGGGQGGDTEAFF. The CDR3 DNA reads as TGCAGCGTTGGAGGTGGACAGGGAGGGGACACTGAAGCTTTCTTT.

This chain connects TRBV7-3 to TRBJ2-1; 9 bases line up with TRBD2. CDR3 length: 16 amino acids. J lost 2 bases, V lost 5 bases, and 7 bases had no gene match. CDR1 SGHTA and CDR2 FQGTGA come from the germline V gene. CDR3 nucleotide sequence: TGTGCCAGCAGCCCCTCCGTAGCGGGAGCCTACAATGAGCAGTTCTTC. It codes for CASSPSVAGAYNEQFF.

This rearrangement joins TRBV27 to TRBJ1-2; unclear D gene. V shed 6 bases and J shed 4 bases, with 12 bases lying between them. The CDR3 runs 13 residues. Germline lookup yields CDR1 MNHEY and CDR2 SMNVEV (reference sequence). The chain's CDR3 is CASRRGSSYGYTF. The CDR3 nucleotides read TGTGCCAGCAGAAGAGGGAGTAGCTATGGCTACACCTTC.

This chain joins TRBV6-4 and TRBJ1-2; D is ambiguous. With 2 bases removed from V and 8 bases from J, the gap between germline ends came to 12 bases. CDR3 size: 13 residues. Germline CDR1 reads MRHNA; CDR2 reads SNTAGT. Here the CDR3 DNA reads TGTGCCAGCAGTGACCCGGGAAATAGGGGCTACACCTTC. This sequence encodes CASSDPGNRGYTF.

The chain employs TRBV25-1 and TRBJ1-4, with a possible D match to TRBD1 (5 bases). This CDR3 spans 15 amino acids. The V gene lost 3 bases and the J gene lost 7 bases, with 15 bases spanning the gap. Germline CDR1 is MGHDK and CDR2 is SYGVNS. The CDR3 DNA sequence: TGTGCCAGCAGTGAGATTGGTCAGGGAGGTGAAAAACTGTTTTTT. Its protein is CASSEIGQGGEKLFF. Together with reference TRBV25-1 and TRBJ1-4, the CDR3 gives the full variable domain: EADIYQTPRYLVIGTGKKITLECSQTMGHDKMYWYQQDPGMELHLIHYSYGVNSTEKGDLSSESTVSRIRTEHFPLTLESARPSHTSQYLCASSEIGQGGEKLFFGSGTQLSVL.

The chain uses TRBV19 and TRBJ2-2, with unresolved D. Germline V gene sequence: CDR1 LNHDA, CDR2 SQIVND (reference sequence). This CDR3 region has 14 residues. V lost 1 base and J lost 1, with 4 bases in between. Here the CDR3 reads CASSIGVNTGELFF. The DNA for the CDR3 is TGTGCCAGTAGTATAGGAGTGAACACCGGGGAGCTGTTTTTT.

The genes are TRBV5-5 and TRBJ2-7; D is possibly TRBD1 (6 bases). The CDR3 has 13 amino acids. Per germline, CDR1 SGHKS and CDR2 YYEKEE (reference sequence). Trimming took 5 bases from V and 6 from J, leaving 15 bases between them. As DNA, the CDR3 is TGTGCCAGCAGTATGGGACACGGACCCGAGCAGTACTTC. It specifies CASSMGHGPEQYF.

The CDR3 sequence: CASSQRGFNEQFF. DNA of the CDR3: TGTGCCAGCAGTCAAAGGGGGTTCAATGAGCAGTTCTTC. The chain recombines TRBV27 with TRBJ2-1; D might be TRBD1 (6 bases). In germline, CDR1 is MNHEY, CDR2 SMNVEV (reference sequence). This CDR3 comprises 13 residues. V was cut by 5 bases and J by 6 bases, with 11 bases left in between.

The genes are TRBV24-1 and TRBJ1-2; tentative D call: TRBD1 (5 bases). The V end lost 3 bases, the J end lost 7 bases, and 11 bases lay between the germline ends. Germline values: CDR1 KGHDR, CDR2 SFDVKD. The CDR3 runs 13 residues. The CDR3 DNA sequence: TGTGCCACCAGTGATCGCGGGACGGTTGGCTACACCTTC. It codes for CATSDRGTVGYTF.

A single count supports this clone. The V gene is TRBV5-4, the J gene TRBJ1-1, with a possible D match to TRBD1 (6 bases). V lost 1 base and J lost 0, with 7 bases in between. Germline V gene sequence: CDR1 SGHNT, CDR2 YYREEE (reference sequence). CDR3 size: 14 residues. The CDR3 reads CASSLQGMNTEAFF. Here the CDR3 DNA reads TGTGCCAGCAGCTTGCAGGGGATGAACACTGAAGCTTTCTTT.